The clone carrying this T cell receptor (beta chain) was recorded many times. The antigen remains undetermined. Graves' hyperthyroidism showing no ophthalmopathy progression within 18 months was considered stable. Hyperthyroidism had been newly diagnosed in patients aged 18 to 65, and its duration was under 2 months. Fresh peripheral blood, 7.5 to 10 ml, was the source of the PBMCs. The CDR3 is 13 amino acids. Deletions cut 5 bases from V and 3 bases from J, with 11 bases between. Germline V gene sequence: CDR1 DFQATT, CDR2 SNEGSKA (reference sequence). This sample stems from a study of T cells in Graves' hyperthyroidism and ophthalmopathy. Study-wide results and limits: Most thyroid clonotypes with frequency above 0.001 were detected in blood.

Amplification of TCR beta CDR3 regions was performed using RNA transcripts as template. Using the HTBI primer set, a first-round RT-PCR was run on the TCR CDR3. TCRdb passed the multiplex PCR reads through MiXCR, listing each CDR3 protein once. The sample lists just under 750,000 distinct CDR3 sequences, approximately 36% occurring once. The chain has TRBV20-1 and TRBJ1-5; tentative D call: TRBD1 (5 bases). Material for sequencing was blood. This TCR was recovered from a woman aged 40 to 50 with Graves' hyperthyroidism. The CDR3 protein is CSAAGNPNQPQHF. The CDR3 region has the DNA TGCAGTGCTGCAGGGAACCCCAATCAGCCCCAGCATTTT.